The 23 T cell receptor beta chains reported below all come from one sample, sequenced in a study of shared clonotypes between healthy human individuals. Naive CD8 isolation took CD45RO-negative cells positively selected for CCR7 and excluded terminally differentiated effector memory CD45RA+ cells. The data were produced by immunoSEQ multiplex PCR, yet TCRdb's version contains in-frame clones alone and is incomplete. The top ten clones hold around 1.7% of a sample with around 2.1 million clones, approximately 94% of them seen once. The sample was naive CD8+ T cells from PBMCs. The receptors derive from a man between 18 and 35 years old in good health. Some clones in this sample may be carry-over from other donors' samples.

The CDR3, as DNA: TGTGCCAGCAAATCCGGAGAGAGGGGGCCCGAGCAGTACTTC. Translating it yields CASKSGERGPEQYF. This sequence joins TRBV27 and TRBJ2-7; 7 bases are shared with TRBD1. V gave up 7 bases and J gave up 6 bases; unmatched junction bases: 12. Germline assignment: CDR1 MNHEY and CDR2 SMNVEV (reference sequence). This CDR3 contains 14 residues.

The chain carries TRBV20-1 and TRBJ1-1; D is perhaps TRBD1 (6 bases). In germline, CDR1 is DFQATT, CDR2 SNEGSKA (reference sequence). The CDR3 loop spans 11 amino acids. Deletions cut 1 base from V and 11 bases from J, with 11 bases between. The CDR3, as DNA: TGCAGTGCTAGAGTGGAGGGGGGTGCTTTCTTT. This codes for CSARVEGGAFF.

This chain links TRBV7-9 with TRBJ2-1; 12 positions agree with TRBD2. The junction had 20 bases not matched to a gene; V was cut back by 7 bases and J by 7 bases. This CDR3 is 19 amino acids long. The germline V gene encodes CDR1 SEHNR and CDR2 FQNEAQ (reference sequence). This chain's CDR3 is CASTEKTSGSGLLRNEQFF. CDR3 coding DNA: TGTGCCAGCACCGAAAAGACTAGCGGGAGTGGTTTGTTGAGGAATGAGCAGTTCTTC.

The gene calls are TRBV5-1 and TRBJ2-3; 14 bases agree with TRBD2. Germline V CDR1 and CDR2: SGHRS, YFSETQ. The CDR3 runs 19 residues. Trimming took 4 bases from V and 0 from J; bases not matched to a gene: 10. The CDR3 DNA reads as TGCGCCAGCAGCCCGACTAGCGGGAGGGGCCTATCTAGCACAGATACGCAGTATTTT. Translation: CASSPTSGRGLSSTDTQYF.

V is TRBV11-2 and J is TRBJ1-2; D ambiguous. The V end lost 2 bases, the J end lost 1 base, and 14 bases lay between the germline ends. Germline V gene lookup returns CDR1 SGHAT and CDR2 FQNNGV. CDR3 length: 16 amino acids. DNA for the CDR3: TGTGCCAGCAGCTTATGGCCTGAGTATAATAACTATGGCTACACCTTC. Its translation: CASSLWPEYNNYGYTF.

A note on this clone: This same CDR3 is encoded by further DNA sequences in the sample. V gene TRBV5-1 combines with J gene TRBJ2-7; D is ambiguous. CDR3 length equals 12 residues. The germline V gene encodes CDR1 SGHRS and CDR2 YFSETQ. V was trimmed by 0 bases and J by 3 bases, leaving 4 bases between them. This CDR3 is CASSLVGYEQYF. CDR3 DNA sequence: TGCGCCAGCAGCTTGGTTGGCTACGAGCAGTACTTC.

Here the CDR3 reads CASGENYGEAFF. The DNA for the CDR3 is TGTGCCAGCGGGGAAAATTACGGGGAAGCTTTCTTT. This chain uses TRBV5-8 with TRBJ1-1; no definite D call. V lost 7 bases to trimming and J lost 8 bases, with 15 bases between them. From germline, CDR1 is SGHTS and CDR2 YDEGEE. The CDR3 totals 12 residues.

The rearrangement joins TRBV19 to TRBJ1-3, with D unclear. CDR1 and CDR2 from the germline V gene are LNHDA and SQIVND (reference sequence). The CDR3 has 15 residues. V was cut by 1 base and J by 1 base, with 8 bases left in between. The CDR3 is CASSIARRSGNTIYF. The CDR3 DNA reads TGTGCCAGTAGTATAGCCAGGCGATCTGGAAACACCATATATTTT.

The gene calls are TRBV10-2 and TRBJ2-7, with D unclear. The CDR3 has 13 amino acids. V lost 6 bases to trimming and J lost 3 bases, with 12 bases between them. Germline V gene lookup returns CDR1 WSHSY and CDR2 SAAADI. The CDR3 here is CASSALGYYEQYF. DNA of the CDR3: TGCGCCAGCAGCGCACTCGGGTACTACGAGCAGTACTTC.

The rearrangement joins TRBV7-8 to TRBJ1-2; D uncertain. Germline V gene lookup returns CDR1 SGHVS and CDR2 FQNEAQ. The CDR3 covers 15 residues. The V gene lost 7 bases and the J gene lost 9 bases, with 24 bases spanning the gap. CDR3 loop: CASTFENSPGESYTF. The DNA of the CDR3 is TGTGCCAGCACATTCGAAAACAGCCCGGGTGAGAGCTACACCTTC.

As DNA, the CDR3 is TGTGCCAGCAGCTCATCGACAGGCGAATATGAAAAACTGTTTTTT. Residues: CASSSSTGEYEKLFF. This sequence joins TRBV7-9 and TRBJ1-4, with a tentative D call TRBD1 (6 bases). Germline CDR1 SEHNR, CDR2 FQNEAQ (reference sequence). Trimming pared 4 bases from V and 6 bases from J, leaving 15 bases between. CDR3 length: 15 residues.

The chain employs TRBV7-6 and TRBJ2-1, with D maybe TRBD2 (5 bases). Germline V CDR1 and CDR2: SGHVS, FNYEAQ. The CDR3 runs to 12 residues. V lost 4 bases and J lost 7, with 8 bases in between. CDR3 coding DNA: TGTGCCAGCAGCTCCCCGGGGAATGAGCAGTTCTTC. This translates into CASSSPGNEQFF.

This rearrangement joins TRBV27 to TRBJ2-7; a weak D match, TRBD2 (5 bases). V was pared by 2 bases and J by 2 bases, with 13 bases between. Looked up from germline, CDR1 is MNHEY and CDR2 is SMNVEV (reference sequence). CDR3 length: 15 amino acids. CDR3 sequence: CASSLGGGVAYEQYF. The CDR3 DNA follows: TGTGCCAGCAGTTTAGGAGGTGGGGTTGCCTACGAGCAGTACTTC.

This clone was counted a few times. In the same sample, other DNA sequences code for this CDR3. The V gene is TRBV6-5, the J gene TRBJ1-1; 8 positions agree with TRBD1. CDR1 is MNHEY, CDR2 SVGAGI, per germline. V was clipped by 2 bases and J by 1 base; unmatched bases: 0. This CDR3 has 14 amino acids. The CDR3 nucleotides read TGTGCCAGCAGTTACGGACAGGGGAACACTGAAGCTTTCTTT. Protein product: CASSYGQGNTEAFF.

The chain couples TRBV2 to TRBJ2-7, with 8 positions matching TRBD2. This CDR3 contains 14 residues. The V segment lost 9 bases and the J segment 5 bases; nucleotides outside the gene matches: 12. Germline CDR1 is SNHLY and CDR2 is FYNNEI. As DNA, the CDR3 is TGTGCCAGTTCCACGGGACTAGTTGCCCACGAGCAGTACTTC. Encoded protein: CASSTGLVAHEQYF.

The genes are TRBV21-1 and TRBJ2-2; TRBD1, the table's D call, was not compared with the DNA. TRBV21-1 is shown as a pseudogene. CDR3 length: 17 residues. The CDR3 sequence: CASSKRDRYANTGELFF. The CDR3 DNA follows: TGTGCCAGCAGCAAACGCGACAGGTACGCGAACACCGGGGAGCTGTTTTTT.

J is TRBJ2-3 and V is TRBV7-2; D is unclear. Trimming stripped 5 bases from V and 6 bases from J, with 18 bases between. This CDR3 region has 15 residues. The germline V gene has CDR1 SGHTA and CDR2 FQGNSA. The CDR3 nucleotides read TGTGCCAGCAGCCCCCGGTGGCGACCGGCGGATACGCAGTATTTT. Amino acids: CASSPRWRPADTQYF.

The CDR3 coding sequence is TGCAGCGTTGTGGAGCGGCTCCCCTACGGGGCTAACTATGGCTACACCTTC. Its translation is CSVVERLPYGANYGYTF. The V and J genes are TRBV29-1 and TRBJ1-2; D unclear. The CDR3 sequence is 17 residues long. The V and J ends lost 4 bases and 0 bases respectively, with 21 bases between them. Germline loops: CDR1 SQVTM, CDR2 ANQGSEA.

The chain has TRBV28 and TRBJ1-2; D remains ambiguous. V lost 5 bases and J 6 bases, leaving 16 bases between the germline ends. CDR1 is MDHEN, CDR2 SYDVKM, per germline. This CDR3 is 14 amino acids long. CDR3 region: CASSHPEGTDGYTF. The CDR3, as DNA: TGTGCCAGCAGTCACCCGGAAGGTACTGATGGCTACACCTTC.

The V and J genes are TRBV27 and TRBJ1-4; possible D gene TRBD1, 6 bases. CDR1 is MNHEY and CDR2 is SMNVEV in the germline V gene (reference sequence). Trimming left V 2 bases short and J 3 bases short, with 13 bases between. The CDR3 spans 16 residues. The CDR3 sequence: CASSLRLRGANEKLFF. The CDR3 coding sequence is TGTGCCAGCAGTTTAAGGCTCAGGGGCGCTAATGAAAAACTGTTTTTT.

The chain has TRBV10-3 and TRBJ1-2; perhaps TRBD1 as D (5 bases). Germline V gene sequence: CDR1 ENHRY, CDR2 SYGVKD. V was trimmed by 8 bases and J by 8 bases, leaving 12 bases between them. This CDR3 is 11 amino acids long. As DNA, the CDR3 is TGTGCCATCGGCGGGACCGGGGGCTACACCTTC. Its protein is CAIGGTGGYTF.

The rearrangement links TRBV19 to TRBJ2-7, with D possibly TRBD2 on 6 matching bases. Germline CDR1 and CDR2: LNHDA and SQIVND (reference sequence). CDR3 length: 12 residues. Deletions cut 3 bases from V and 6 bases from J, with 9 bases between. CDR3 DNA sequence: TGTGCCAGTAGTATTTACGGGAGCGAGCAGTACTTC. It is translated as CASSIYGSEQYF. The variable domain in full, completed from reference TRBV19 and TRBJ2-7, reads DGGITQSPKYLFRKEGQNVTLSCEQNLNHDAMYWYRQDPGQGLRLIYYSQIVNDFQKGDIAEGYSVSREKKESFPLTVTSAQKNPTAFYLCASSIYGSEQYFGPGTRLTVT.

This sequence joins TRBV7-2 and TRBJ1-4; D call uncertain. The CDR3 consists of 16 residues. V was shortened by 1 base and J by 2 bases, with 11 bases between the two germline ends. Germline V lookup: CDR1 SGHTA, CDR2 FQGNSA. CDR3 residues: CASSLGVGSTNEKLFF. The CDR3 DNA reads TGTGCCAGCAGCTTAGGCGTCGGGTCCACTAATGAAAAACTGTTTTTT.